This T cell receptor beta chain originates from a study of OX40 agonist ivuxolimab in advanced cancers. Study as a whole: Treatment of patients was with ivuxolimab, an agonistic anti-OX40 (CD134) antibody.

Study observations and caveats: It was not determined which antigens were specifically recognized by the peripheral T cells that had undergone clonal expansion. In general, CD8+ T cells held more expanded clones than CD4+ did, on average. Low normalized T-cell clonal expansion was additionally recorded for some nonresponders.

This CDR3 region has 14 residues. Trimming left V 3 bases short and J 4 bases short, with 15 bases between. Germline V gene lookup returns CDR1 SQVTM and CDR2 ANQGSEA. Details on this clone: Its antigen is still unknown.

Measured with immunoSEQ multiplex PCR; TCRdb has only the in-frame clones, and not every one. The top ten clones hold 0.7% to 0.95% of a sample with just over 90,000 clones, about 90% of them seen once. The J gene is TRBJ1-1, the V gene TRBV29-1, with D possibly being TRBD1 (6 bases). The source is an adult with an advanced solid tumor such as melanoma, head and neck, liver or kidney cancer. The material sequenced was CD4+ or CD8+ T cells sorted from blood, taken in a trial of the OX40 agonist ivuxolimab. For the CDR3, the DNA is TGCAGCGTTGATTTCGGGGGGCTGGGCACTGAAGCTTTCTTT. Translated: CSVDFGGLGTEAFF.